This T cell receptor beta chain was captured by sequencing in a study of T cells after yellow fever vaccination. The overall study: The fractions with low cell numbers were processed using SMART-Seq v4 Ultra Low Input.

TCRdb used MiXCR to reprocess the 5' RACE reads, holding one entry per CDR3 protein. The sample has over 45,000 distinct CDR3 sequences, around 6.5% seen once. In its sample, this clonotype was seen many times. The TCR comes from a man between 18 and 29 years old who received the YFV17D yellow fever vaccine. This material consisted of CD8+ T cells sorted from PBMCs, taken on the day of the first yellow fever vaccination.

CDR3 loop: CASSHRDAETQYF. CDR3 nucleotides: TGTGCCAGCAGCCATAGGGACGCGGAGACCCAGTACTTC. The rearrangement joins TRBV6-2 or TRBV6-3 to TRBJ2-5, with D perhaps TRBD1 or TRBD2 (5 bases each). Per germline, CDR1 MNHEY and CDR2 SVGEGT. Trimming took 6 bases from V and 5 from J, leaving 13 bases between them. The CDR3 length is 13 residues.